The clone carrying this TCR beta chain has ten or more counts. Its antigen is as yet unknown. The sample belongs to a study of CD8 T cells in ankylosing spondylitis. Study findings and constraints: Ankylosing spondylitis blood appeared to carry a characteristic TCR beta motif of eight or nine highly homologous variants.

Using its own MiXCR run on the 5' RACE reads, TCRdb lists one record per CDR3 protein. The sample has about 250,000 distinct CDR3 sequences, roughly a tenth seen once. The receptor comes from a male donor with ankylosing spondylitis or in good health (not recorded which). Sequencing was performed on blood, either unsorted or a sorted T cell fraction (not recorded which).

The CDR3, as DNA: TGCAGTGCTAGTGAGGGCGGTCGTAACACCGGGGAGCTGTTTTTT. Residues: CSASEGGRNTGELFF. The V gene is TRBV20-1, the J gene TRBJ2-2, with a tentative D call TRBD2 (5 bases). The CDR3 has 15 amino acids. V lost 3 bases, J lost 2 bases, and 13 bases lay in between. Per the germline V gene, CDR1 is DFQATT and CDR2 is SNEGSKA (reference sequence).